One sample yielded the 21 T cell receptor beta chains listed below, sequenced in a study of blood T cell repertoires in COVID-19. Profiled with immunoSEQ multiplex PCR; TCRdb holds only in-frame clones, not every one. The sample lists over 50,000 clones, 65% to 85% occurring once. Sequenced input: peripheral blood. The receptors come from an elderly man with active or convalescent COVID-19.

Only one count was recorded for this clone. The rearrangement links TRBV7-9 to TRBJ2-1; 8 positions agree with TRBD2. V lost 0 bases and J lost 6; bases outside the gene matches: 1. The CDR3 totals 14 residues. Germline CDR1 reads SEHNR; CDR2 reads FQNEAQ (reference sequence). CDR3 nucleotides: TGTGCCAGCAGCTTAGCCGGGGGGGCCAATGAGCAGTTCTTC. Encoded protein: CASSLAGGANEQFF.

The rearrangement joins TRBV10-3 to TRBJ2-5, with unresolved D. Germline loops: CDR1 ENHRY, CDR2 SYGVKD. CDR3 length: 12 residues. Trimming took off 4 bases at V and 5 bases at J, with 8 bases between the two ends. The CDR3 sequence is CAISGGSETQYF. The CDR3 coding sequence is TGTGCCATCAGTGGTGGTAGCGAGACCCAGTACTTC.

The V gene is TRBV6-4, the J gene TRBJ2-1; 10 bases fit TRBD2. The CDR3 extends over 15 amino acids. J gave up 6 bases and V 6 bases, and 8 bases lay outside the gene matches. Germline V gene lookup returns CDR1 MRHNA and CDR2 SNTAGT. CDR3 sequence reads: CASRDSAGGGNEQFF. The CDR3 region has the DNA TGTGCCAGCAGAGATTCAGCGGGAGGGGGCAATGAGCAGTTCTTC.

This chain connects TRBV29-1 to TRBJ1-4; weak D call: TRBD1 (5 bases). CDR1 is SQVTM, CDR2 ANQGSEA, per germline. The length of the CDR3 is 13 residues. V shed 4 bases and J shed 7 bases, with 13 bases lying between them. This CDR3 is CSVGDGGGEKLFF. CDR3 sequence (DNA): TGCAGCGTTGGAGATGGGGGGGGTGAAAAACTGTTTTTT.

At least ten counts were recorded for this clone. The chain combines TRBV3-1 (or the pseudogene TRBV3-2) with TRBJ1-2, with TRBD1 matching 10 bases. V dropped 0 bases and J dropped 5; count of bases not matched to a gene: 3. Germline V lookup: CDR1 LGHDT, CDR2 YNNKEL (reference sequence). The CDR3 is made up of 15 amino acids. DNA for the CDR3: TGTGCCAGCAGCCAAGATTGGACAGGGGGTTATGGCTACACCTTC. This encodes CASSQDWTGGYGYTF.

The CDR3 loop is CASSIGEGVFYEQYF. CDR3 DNA sequence: TGTGCCAGCAGCATCGGCGAAGGGGTGTTCTACGAGCAGTACTTC. The chain recombines TRBV2 with TRBJ2-7; weak D call: TRBD1 (5 bases). Per germline, CDR1 SNHLY and CDR2 FYNNEI. This CDR3 spans 15 amino acids. Trimming cost V 6 bases and J 3 bases, with 18 bases left between them.

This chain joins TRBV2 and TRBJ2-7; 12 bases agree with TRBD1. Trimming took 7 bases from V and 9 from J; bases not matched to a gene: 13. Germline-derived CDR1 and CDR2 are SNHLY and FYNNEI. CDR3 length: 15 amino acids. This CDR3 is CASTPDEGTGGVQYF. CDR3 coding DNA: TGTGCCAGCACCCCGGATGAAGGGACAGGGGGCGTGCAGTACTTC. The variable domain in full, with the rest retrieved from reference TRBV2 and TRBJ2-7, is EPEVTQTPSHQVTQMGQEVILRCVPISNHLYFYWYRQILGQKVEFLVSFYNNEISEKSEIFDDQFSVERPDGSNFTLKIRSTKLEDSAMYFCASTPDEGTGGVQYFGPGTRLTVT.

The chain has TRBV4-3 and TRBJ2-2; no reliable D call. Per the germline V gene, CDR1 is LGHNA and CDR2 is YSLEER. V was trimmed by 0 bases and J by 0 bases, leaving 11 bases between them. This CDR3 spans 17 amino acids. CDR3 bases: TGCGCCAGCAGCCAAGATGCACAGCTCTCGAACACCGGGGAGCTGTTTTTT. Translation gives CASSQDAQLSNTGELFF.

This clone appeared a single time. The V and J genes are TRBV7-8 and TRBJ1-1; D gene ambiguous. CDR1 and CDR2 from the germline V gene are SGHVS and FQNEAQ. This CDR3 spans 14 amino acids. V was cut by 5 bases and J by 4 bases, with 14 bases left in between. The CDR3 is CASSRSLPGTEAFF. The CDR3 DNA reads TGTGCCAGCAGCCGAAGTCTCCCGGGCACTGAAGCTTTCTTT. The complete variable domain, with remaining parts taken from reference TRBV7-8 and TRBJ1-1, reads GAGVSQSPRYKVAKRGQDVALRCDPISGHVSLFWYQQALGQGPEFLTYFQNEAQLDKSGLPSDRFFAERPEGSVSTLKIQRTQQEDSAVYLCASSRSLPGTEAFFGQGTRLTVV.

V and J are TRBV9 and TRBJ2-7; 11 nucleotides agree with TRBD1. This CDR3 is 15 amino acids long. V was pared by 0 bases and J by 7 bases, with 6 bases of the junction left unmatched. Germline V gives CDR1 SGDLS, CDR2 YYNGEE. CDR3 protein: CASSVGGQGAREQYF. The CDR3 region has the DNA TGTGCCAGCAGCGTAGGCGGACAGGGGGCGCGTGAGCAGTACTTC.

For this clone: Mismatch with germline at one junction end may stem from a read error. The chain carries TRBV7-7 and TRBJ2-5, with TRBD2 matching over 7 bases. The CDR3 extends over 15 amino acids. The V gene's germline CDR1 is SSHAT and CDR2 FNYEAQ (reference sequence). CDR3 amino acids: CASSPGGALAETQYF. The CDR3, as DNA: TGTGCTAGCAGCCCGGGGGGAGCCTTGGCAGAGACCCAGTACTTC.

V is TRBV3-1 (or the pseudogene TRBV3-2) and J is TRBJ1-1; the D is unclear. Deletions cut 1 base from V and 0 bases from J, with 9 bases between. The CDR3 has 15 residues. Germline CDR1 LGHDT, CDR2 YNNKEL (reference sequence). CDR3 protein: CASSQVASLNTEAFF. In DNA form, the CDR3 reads TGTGCCAGCAGCCAAGTTGCCAGTTTGAACACTGAAGCTTTCTTT.

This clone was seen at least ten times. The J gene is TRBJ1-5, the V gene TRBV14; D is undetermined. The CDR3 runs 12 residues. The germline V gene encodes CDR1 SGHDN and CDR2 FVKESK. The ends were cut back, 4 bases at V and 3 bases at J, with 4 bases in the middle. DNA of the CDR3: TGTGCCAGCAGCCCGTACAATCAGCCCCAGCATTTT. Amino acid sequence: CASSPYNQPQHF. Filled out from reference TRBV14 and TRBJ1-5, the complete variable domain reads EAGVTQFPSHSVIEKGQTVTLRCDPISGHDNLYWYRRVMGKEIKFLLHFVKESKQDESGMPNNRFLAERTGGTYSTLKVQPAELEDSGVYFCASSPYNQPQHFGDGTRLSIL.

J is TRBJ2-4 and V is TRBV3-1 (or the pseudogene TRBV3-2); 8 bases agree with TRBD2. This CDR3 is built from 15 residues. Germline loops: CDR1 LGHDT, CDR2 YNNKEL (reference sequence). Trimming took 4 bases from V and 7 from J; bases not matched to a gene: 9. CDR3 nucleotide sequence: TGTGCCAGCAGCCTTACTGCGGGGGGCGCGAACATTCAGTACTTC. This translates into CASSLTAGGANIQYF.

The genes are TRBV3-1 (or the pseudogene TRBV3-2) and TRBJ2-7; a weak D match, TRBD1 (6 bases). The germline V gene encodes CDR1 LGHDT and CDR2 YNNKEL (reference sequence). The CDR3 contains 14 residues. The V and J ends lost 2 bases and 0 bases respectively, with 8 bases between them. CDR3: CASSQNRASYEQYF. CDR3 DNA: TGTGCCAGCAGCCAAAACAGGGCCTCCTACGAGCAGTACTTC.

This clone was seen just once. CDR3 protein: CASSYGQAGANVLTF. The DNA of the CDR3 is TGTGCCAGCAGTTATGGACAGGCTGGGGCCAACGTCCTGACTTTC. The rearrangement links TRBV6-5 to TRBJ2-6, with 7 bases that match TRBD1. V shed 3 bases, J shed 2 bases, and the junction held 1 base outside the gene matches. Germline V lookup: CDR1 MNHEY, CDR2 SVGAGI. The CDR3 contains 15 residues.

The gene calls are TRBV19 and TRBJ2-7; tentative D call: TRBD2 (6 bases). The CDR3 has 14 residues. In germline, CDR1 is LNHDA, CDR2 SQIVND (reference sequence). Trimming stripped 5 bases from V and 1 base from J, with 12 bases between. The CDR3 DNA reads TGTGCCAGTAGTTTCGCTAGCGTGTCCTACGAGCAGTACTTC. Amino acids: CASSFASVSYEQYF.

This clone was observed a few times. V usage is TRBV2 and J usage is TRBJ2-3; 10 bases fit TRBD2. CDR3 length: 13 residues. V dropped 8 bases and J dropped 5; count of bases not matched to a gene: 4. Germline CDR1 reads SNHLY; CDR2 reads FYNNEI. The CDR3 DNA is TGTGCCAGCCACAGCGGGGGGGAAGATACGCAGTATTTT. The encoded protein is CASHSGGEDTQYF.

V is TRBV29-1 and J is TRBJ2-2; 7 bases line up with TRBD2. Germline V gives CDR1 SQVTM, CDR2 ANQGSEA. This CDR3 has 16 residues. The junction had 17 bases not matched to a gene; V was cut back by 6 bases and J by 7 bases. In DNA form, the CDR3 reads TGCAGCGTCGCCGGGGAAAAAGCGGGATATTACGGGGAGCTGTTTTTT. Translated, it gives CSVAGEKAGYYGELFF.

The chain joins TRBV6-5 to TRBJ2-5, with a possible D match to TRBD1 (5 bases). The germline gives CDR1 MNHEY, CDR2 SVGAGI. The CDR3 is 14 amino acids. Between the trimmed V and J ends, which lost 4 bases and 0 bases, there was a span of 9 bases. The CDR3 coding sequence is TGTGCCAGCAGTTCGACAGTGTACCAAGAGACCCAGTACTTC. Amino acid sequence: CASSSTVYQETQYF.

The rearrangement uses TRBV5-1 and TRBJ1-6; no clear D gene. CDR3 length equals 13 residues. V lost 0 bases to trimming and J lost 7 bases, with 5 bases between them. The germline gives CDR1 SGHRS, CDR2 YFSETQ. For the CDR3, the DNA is TGCGCCAGCAGCTTGGATTCAAATTCACCCCTCCACTTT. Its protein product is CASSLDSNSPLHF.